This TCR beta chain was recorded in a study of early T cells in non-severe SARS-CoV-2 infection. Regarding the study as a whole: Matches to VDJdb favored anti-spike CD8 responses and missed private and CD4 specificities.

The V segment lost 8 bases and the J segment 3 bases; nucleotides outside the gene matches: 10. The CDR3 runs to 15 residues. The germline V gene encodes CDR1 MDHEN and CDR2 SYDVKM. In the case of this clonotype: Its antigen is currently unknown.

TCRdb recomputed calls from the 5' RACE reads with MiXCR, one row per CDR3 protein. The sample has roughly 72,000 distinct CDR3 sequences, under 15% seen once. This sequence joins TRBV28 and TRBJ2-3; 8 bases agree with TRBD1. The sequence was obtained from an adult who was a healthcare worker with PCR-confirmed SARS-CoV-2 infection or an uninfected control (not recorded which). The starting material was whole blood, obtained at baseline. CDR3: CASVSGGVGTDTQYF. DNA of the CDR3: TGTGCCAGCGTATCAGGGGGCGTCGGGACAGATACGCAGTATTTT.